The 20 T cell receptor beta chains below all came from one sample that was sequenced in a study of T cells in Graves' hyperthyroidism and ophthalmopathy. Template material for amplifying TCR beta CDR3 regions consisted of RNA transcripts. Using the HTBI primer set, a first-round RT-PCR was run on the TCR CDR3. TCRdb itself ran the multiplex PCR reads through MiXCR, one entry per CDR3 protein. Of hundreds of thousands of distinct CDR3 sequences listed, approximately 20% are singletons. The specimen was blood. Receptors were obtained from a man aged 40-50 years with Graves' ophthalmopathy.

This chain connects TRBV24-1 to TRBJ2-5, with D perhaps TRBD1 (6 bases). The V gene's germline CDR1 is KGHDR and CDR2 SFDVKD. CDR3 length equals 14 residues. V lost 4 bases and J lost 1, with 9 bases in between. In DNA form, the CDR3 reads TGTGCCACCAGTGACAAGGACAGCCAAGAGACCCAGTACTTC. This gives the protein CATSDKDSQETQYF.

This clonotype was counted between two and nine times. The chain couples TRBV10-3 to TRBJ2-7, with D hard to call. Germline-derived CDR1 and CDR2 are ENHRY and SYGVKD. Trimming removed 0 bases at V and 3 bases at J, with 12 bases between. This CDR3 spans 15 amino acids. DNA of the CDR3: TGTGCCATCAGTGAGTCCCCCTGGAAAAGCTACGAGCAGTACTTC. Protein product: CAISESPWKSYEQYF.

As to this clonotype: A much larger clone sits a single nucleotide away, making a read error possible. This chain connects TRBV11-2 to TRBJ1-5; D uncertain. CDR1 is SGHAT and CDR2 is FQNNGV in the germline V gene. The CDR3 runs 13 residues. With 1 base removed from V and 9 bases from J, the gap between germline ends came to 10 bases. CDR3 amino acids: CASSLGSGRPQHF. CDR3 nucleotides: TGTGCCAGCAGCTTAGGGTCAGGCCGGCCCCAGCATTTT.

Ten or more counts support this clonotype. The CDR3 spells CASIPGSFGSYEQYF. The CDR3 region has the DNA TGTGCCAGCATTCCGGGAAGCTTCGGGTCCTACGAGCAGTACTTC. The chain couples TRBV28 to TRBJ2-7; D may be TRBD2 (5 bases). The CDR3 contains 15 residues. CDR1 and CDR2 from the germline V gene are MDHEN and SYDVKM. V lost 7 bases and J 1 base, leaving 17 bases between the germline ends.

This clonotype was found a few times. This chain links TRBV15 with TRBJ2-5, with D perhaps TRBD2 (5 bases). Deletions cut 0 bases from V and 5 bases from J, with 10 bases between. Germline CDR1 and CDR2: LNHNV and YYDKDF (reference sequence). The length of the CDR3 is 14 residues. CDR3 amino acids: CATSRDRGGETQYF. For the CDR3, the DNA is TGTGCCACCAGCAGAGATCGGGGTGGGGAGACCCAGTACTTC. Full variable domain (rest looked up from reference TRBV15 and TRBJ2-5): DAMVIQNPRYQVTQFGKPVTLSCSQTLNHNVMYWYQQKSSQAPKLLFHYYDKDFNNEADTPDNFQSRRPNTSFCFLDIRSPGLGDTAMYLCATSRDRGGETQYFGPGTRLLVL.

This clonotype was observed a few times. This chain joins TRBV18 and TRBJ1-2; 8 bases line up with TRBD1. This CDR3 region has 14 residues. Germline values: CDR1 KGHSH, CDR2 LQKENI. V lost 1 base and J lost 6; bases outside the gene matches: 4. Here the CDR3 DNA reads TGTGCCAGCTCACCACGGGCGACAGGGGATGGCTACACCTTC. It yields the protein CASSPRATGDGYTF. Full variable domain (rest looked up from reference TRBV18 and TRBJ1-2): NAGVMQNPRHLVRRRGQEARLRCSPMKGHSHVYWYRQLPEEGLKFMVYLQKENIIDESGMPKERFSAEFPKEGPSILRIQQVVRGDSAAYFCASSPRATGDGYTFGSGTRLTVV.

This chain uses TRBV7-9 with TRBJ1-2; TRBD1 might be the D (6 bases). V shed 2 bases and J shed 4 bases, with 11 bases lying between them. This CDR3 spans 14 amino acids. Germline V gene sequence: CDR1 SEHNR, CDR2 FQNEAQ (reference sequence). The DNA of the CDR3 is TGTGCCAGCAGCTTAATGGGGGCCTTCTATGGCTACACCTTC. It specifies CASSLMGAFYGYTF.

This clonotype turned up a few times. This chain links TRBV15 with TRBJ2-1; D perhaps matches TRBD1 (5 bases). The germline CDR1 and CDR2 sequences are LNHNV and YYDKDF (reference sequence). With 3 bases removed from V and 9 bases from J, the gap between germline ends came to 12 bases. The CDR3 covers 13 residues. The CDR3 sequence: CATSSPYRFEQFF. As DNA, the CDR3 is TGTGCCACCAGCAGCCCTTACAGGTTTGAGCAGTTCTTC.

This clonotype was detected many times. The rearrangement links TRBV11-2 to TRBJ2-7; D gene unclear. There are 14 residues in the CDR3. Looked up from germline, CDR1 is SGHAT and CDR2 is FQNNGV. V was clipped by 1 base and J by 3 bases, with 10 bases between them. DNA of the CDR3: TGTGCCAGCAGCTTAGTGGCAACTGGCTACGAGCAGTACTTC. This gives the protein CASSLVATGYEQYF.

The sample holds many counts of this clonotype. The chain uses TRBV18 and TRBJ2-1; D is ambiguous. Germline values: CDR1 KGHSH, CDR2 LQKENI. There are 14 residues in the CDR3. The V and J ends lost 0 bases and 7 bases respectively, with 10 bases between them. The CDR3 reads CASSPPSGENEQFF. The CDR3 DNA sequence: TGTGCCAGCTCACCACCATCCGGCGAAAATGAGCAGTTCTTC.

This clonotype turned up a few times. CDR3 protein: CASSVDSTRSSYEQYF. The CDR3 bases are TGTGCCAGCAGTGTGGACAGCACCAGGAGCTCCTACGAGCAGTACTTC. The V gene is TRBV7-2, the J gene TRBJ2-7; tentative D call: TRBD1 (6 bases). Germline V lookup: CDR1 SGHTA, CDR2 FQGNSA. The V end lost 6 bases, the J end lost 0 bases, and 18 bases lay between the germline ends. There are 16 residues in the CDR3.

In regard to this clonotype: This may be a read error: a much more frequent sequence differs by one nucleotide. The CDR3 is CASSLSGQGPYEQYF. The CDR3 DNA sequence: TGTGCCAGCAGTTTATCGGGACAGGGGCCCTACGAGCAGTACTTC. The chain has TRBV28 and TRBJ2-7; 10 positions agree with TRBD1. Germline V gene data show CDR1 as MDHEN and CDR2 as SYDVKM. The CDR3 contains 15 residues. The J segment lost 2 bases and the V segment lost 1 base, leaving 2 bases of the junction unmatched.

This clonotype occurred many times. The CDR3 loop reads CASSLEAADTESTDTQYF. The CDR3 DNA reads as TGTGCCAGCAGCTTAGAGGCGGCGGACACCGAGAGCACAGATACGCAGTATTTT. The V call is TRBV7-2, the J call TRBJ2-3; tentatively, D is TRBD1 (5 bases). The CDR3 runs 18 residues. Trimming removed 1 base at V and 0 bases at J, with 17 bases between. Germline-derived CDR1 and CDR2 are SGHTA and FQGNSA.

This clonotype showed up just a few times. The rearrangement uses TRBV4-2 and TRBJ2-2; 7 positions agree with TRBD1. Germline V CDR1 and CDR2: LGHNA, YNFKEQ. This CDR3 is built from 19 residues. Trimming removed 3 bases from V and 4 bases from J; junction bases left unmatched: 17. CDR3 sequence (DNA): TGTGCCAGCAGCCACCAGTATCCCAACAGGGGAAAGAGCACCGGGGAGCTGTTTTTT. Protein: CASSHQYPNRGKSTGELFF.

This clonotype was found once. The rearrangement uses TRBV10-3 and TRBJ2-3; maybe TRBD1 (6 bases). This CDR3 is built from 14 residues. Germline CDR1 reads ENHRY; CDR2 reads SYGVKD. The ends were cut back, 4 bases at V and 3 bases at J, with 11 bases in the middle. CDR3 loop: CAISVHRDTDTQYF. CDR3 bases: TGTGCCATCAGTGTCCACAGGGATACAGATACGCAGTATTTT.

This clonotype was observed at least ten times. This rearrangement joins TRBV24-1 to TRBJ2-5, with TRBD2 as a possible D gene (5 bases). V was shortened by 3 bases and J by 5 bases, with 15 bases between the two germline ends. The CDR3 length is 15 residues. In germline, CDR1 is KGHDR, CDR2 SFDVKD. The CDR3: CATSDHGLKTETQYF. CDR3 nucleotide sequence: TGTGCCACCAGTGATCATGGACTGAAAACGGAGACCCAGTACTTC.

This clonotype has a count of ten or more. This chain connects TRBV3-1 to TRBJ2-3; D might be TRBD1 (5 bases). CDR1 is LGHDT, CDR2 YNNKEL, per germline (reference sequence). The CDR3 sequence is 15 residues long. Trimming took 0 bases from V and 2 from J, leaving 9 bases between them. CDR3 nucleotide sequence: TGTGCCAGCAGCCAAGATGCCAGGGTCACAGATACGCAGTATTTT. Translating it yields CASSQDARVTDTQYF.

This clonotype was found a few times. The CDR3 is CASSPKGANEQYF. CDR3 coding DNA: TGTGCCAGCTCACCAAAGGGGGCGAACGAGCAGTACTTC. V and J are TRBV18 and TRBJ2-7, with 7 nucleotides matching TRBD1. V gave up 2 bases and J gave up 5 bases; unmatched junction bases: 3. Germline V gene sequence: CDR1 KGHSH, CDR2 LQKENI. The CDR3 is made up of 13 amino acids.

The chain recombines TRBV4-3 with TRBJ2-7, with TRBD2 matching over 11 bases. The CDR3 covers 19 residues. Losses at the gene ends were 0 bases for V and 6 bases for J; bases not matched to a gene: 16. The germline V gene has CDR1 LGHNA and CDR2 YSLEER. The CDR3 bases are TGCGCCAGCAGCCAAGATGTAGTAGCGGGAGGGCCTACGTCCGGCGAGCAGTACTTC. This encodes CASSQDVVAGGPTSGEQYF.

This clonotype was seen ten or more times. The chain links TRBV30 to TRBJ2-1; 8 bases agree with TRBD1. CDR1 is GTSNPN, CDR2 SVGIG, per germline (reference sequence). The V and J ends lost 2 bases and 4 bases, in that order; junction bases with no gene match: 7. The CDR3 length is 15 residues. CDR3 DNA: TGTGCCTGGAGTCACAGGGGGAATCTTTACAATGAGCAGTTCTTC. It encodes CAWSHRGNLYNEQFF.